Listed here are 32 T cell receptor beta chains from one sample, sequenced in a study of T cell responses to AZD1222 COVID-19 vaccine. Produced via immunoSEQ multiplex PCR; TCRdb's table is partial and in-frame only. Of about 76,000 clones in the sample, roughly 90% are singletons; the top ten hold roughly 3.9%. The sample in question was peripheral blood, obtained on day 0 of AZD1222 vaccination. The receptors shown here come from an adult in good health.

This CDR3 reads CASIAKGKGYGYTF. The CDR3 DNA reads TGTGCCAGCATTGCCAAGGGAAAAGGATATGGCTACACCTTC. V usage is TRBV6-5 and J usage is TRBJ1-2; no clear D. The V gene lost 7 bases and the J gene lost 5 bases, with 17 bases spanning the gap. This CDR3 contains 14 residues. From germline, CDR1 is MNHEY and CDR2 SVGAGI.

V and J are TRBV7-9 and TRBJ1-2, with D tentatively TRBD1 (6 bases). This CDR3 contains 13 residues. The V end lost 1 base, the J end lost 8 bases, and 11 bases lay between the germline ends. Germline loops: CDR1 SEHNR, CDR2 FQNEAQ (reference sequence). CDR3 residues: CASSLGTARGYTF. CDR3 DNA: TGTGCCAGCAGCTTAGGGACAGCGAGGGGCTACACCTTC.

This clone was recorded only once. V gene TRBV6-5 combines with J gene TRBJ1-6, with TRBD1 matching over 7 bases. Per germline, CDR1 MNHEY and CDR2 SVGAGI. This CDR3 has 15 amino acids. The V gene end was trimmed by 5 bases and the J gene end by 9 bases; junction bases not matched to a gene: 10. CDR3 loop: CASSNLGTAGSPLHF. The CDR3 coding sequence is TGTGCCAGCAGTAACCTCGGGACAGCGGGTTCACCCCTCCACTTT.

The V call is TRBV6-6, the J call TRBJ1-1, with D hard to call. CDR1 is MNHNY and CDR2 is SVGAGI in the germline V gene (reference sequence). This CDR3 spans 14 amino acids. Trimming pared 4 bases from V and 5 bases from J, leaving 14 bases between. CDR3: CASSLQNRDTEAFF. The CDR3 nucleotides are TGTGCCAGCAGTTTACAAAACCGGGATACTGAAGCTTTCTTT.

This sequence joins TRBV2 and TRBJ1-2, with no clear D. CDR1 and CDR2 (germline): SNHLY, FYNNEI. V lost 3 bases and J 6 bases, leaving 5 bases between the germline ends. The CDR3 runs 11 residues. CDR3 loop: CASSELDGYTF. The DNA of the CDR3 is TGTGCCAGCAGTGAGCTAGATGGCTACACCTTC.

V gene TRBV5-6 combines with J gene TRBJ1-1, with TRBD1 identical over 7 bases. Germline CDR1 SGHDT, CDR2 YYEEEE. After removal of 4 bases from V and 2 bases from J, the junction contained 8 bases not matched to a gene. This CDR3 region has 15 residues. CDR3 DNA sequence: TGTGCCAGCAGCCCCTTCGACAGGGCCAACACTGAAGCTTTCTTT. It codes for CASSPFDRANTEAFF. Full variable domain (rest looked up from reference TRBV5-6 and TRBJ1-1): DAGVTQSPTHLIKTRGQQVTLRCSPKSGHDTVSWYQQALGQGPQFIFQYYEEEERQRGNFPDRFSGHQFPNYSSELNVNALLLGDSALYLCASSPFDRANTEAFFGQGTRLTVV.

This clone was seen a few times. V and J are TRBV18 and TRBJ1-2, with a tentative D call TRBD1 (5 bases). V was pared by 6 bases and J by 4 bases, with 12 bases between. The germline V gene encodes CDR1 KGHSH and CDR2 LQKENI. The CDR3 has 13 residues. The DNA for the CDR3 is TGTGCCAGCTCGCCCGGGACCCGCTATGGCTACACCTTC. This gives the protein CASSPGTRYGYTF.

The table lists this clone with a count of one. CDR3 residues: CASSQDLEGYGNTIYF. The CDR3 DNA follows: TGTGCCAGCAGCCAAGATTTGGAGGGGTACGGAAACACCATATATTTT. This chain links TRBV14 with TRBJ1-3; D is perhaps TRBD1 (5 bases). The CDR3 spans 16 residues. In germline, CDR1 is SGHDN, CDR2 FVKESK. V dropped 0 bases and J dropped 4 bases, with 13 bases sitting between them.

This chain uses TRBV6-1 with TRBJ2-6; possibly TRBD1 or TRBD2 for D (5 bases each). V dropped 3 bases and J dropped 1 base, with 7 bases sitting between them. The CDR3 sequence is 15 residues long. The germline CDR1 and CDR2 sequences are MNHNS and SASEGT. CDR3 in amino acids: CASSEGVSGANVLTF. CDR3 DNA sequence: TGTGCCAGCAGTGAGGGGGTGTCTGGGGCCAACGTCCTGACTTTC.

This clone was seen just once. The chain is built from TRBV19 and TRBJ1-3, with 7 bases that match TRBD1. The CDR3 consists of 15 residues. Germline V gene sequence: CDR1 LNHDA, CDR2 SQIVND (reference sequence). The V segment lost 5 bases and the J segment 0 bases; nucleotides outside the gene matches: 4. CDR3 region: CASSLRDSSGNTIYF. DNA for the CDR3: TGTGCCAGTAGTCTTCGGGACAGCTCTGGAAACACCATATATTTT.

The V gene is TRBV3-1 (or the pseudogene TRBV3-2), the J gene TRBJ1-4; TRBD1 aligns across 10 bases. The CDR3 is 15 residues long. Per the germline V gene, CDR1 is LGHDT and CDR2 is YNNKEL (reference sequence). J gave up 6 bases and V 5 bases, and 6 bases lay outside the gene matches. The CDR3 DNA reads TGTGCCAGCAGCAAACCCGGGACAGGGGATGAAAAACTGTTTTTT. Translating it yields CASSKPGTGDEKLFF.

The gene calls are TRBV2 and TRBJ2-3, with D tentatively TRBD1 or TRBD2 (6 bases each). The ends were cut back, 6 bases at V and 5 bases at J, with 18 bases in the middle. CDR1 SNHLY and CDR2 FYNNEI come from the germline V gene. The CDR3 runs 15 residues. CDR3 coding DNA: TGTGCCAGCAGGTATTCGGAGGAGGGGGGAGATACGCAGTATTTT. Amino acids: CASRYSEEGGDTQYF.

This clone has only one observation. The genes are TRBV9 and TRBJ2-1; D unclear. Germline V lookup: CDR1 SGDLS, CDR2 YYNGEE. V dropped 7 bases and J dropped 4 bases, with 15 bases sitting between them. The CDR3 length is 14 residues. The CDR3 DNA reads as TGTGCCAGCTCGTCTTCGCGGCGGTACAATGAGCAGTTCTTC. This sequence encodes CASSSSRRYNEQFF.

V is TRBV5-1 and J is TRBJ2-3; D possibly matches TRBD1 or TRBD2 (5 bases each). V was pared by 0 bases and J by 5 bases, with 19 bases between. Germline values: CDR1 SGHRS, CDR2 YFSETQ. This CDR3 is built from 17 residues. The CDR3 reads CASSLGGSSSGRDTQYF. Here the CDR3 DNA reads TGCGCCAGCAGCTTGGGGGGTTCTAGCTCGGGACGAGATACGCAGTATTTT.

V usage is TRBV2 and J usage is TRBJ2-1; 7 bases align to TRBD2. The germline CDR1 and CDR2 sequences are SNHLY and FYNNEI. The CDR3 runs to 16 residues. V shed 6 bases and J 2 bases; nucleotides not matched to a gene: 10. CDR3 loop: CASSPRGGGTYNEQFF. CDR3 bases: TGTGCCAGCAGCCCAAGGGGCGGGGGAACCTACAATGAGCAGTTCTTC.

The gene calls are TRBV11-3 and TRBJ1-6; TRBD1 is a possible D gene (6 bases). Trimming removed 6 bases from V and 8 bases from J, with 11 bases in between. Looked up from germline, CDR1 is SGHNT and CDR2 is YENEEA. The CDR3 consists of 13 residues. The CDR3 here is CASSRHRDSPLHF. In DNA, the CDR3 is TGTGCCAGCAGTCGACACAGGGATTCACCCCTCCACTTT.

The rearrangement joins TRBV6-5 to TRBJ1-1; TRBD1 matches at 7 bases. The CDR3 spans 13 residues. From germline, CDR1 is MNHEY and CDR2 SVGAGI. Trimming at V came to 8 bases and at J to 1 base, leaving 4 bases not matched to a gene. DNA for the CDR3: TGTGCCAGCTTGACAGGGCAGAACACTGAAGCTTTCTTT. Residues: CASLTGQNTEAFF.

There are a few counts of this clone. The genes are TRBV5-1 and TRBJ1-3; D not certain. Trimming took off 4 bases at V and 0 bases at J, with 8 bases between the two ends. CDR1 and CDR2 from the germline V gene are SGHRS and YFSETQ. CDR3 length: 14 residues. The CDR3 loop is CASSPQSSGNTIYF. In nucleotides, the CDR3 is TGCGCCAGCAGCCCACAGAGCTCTGGAAACACCATATATTTT.

With regard to this clone: At one end the junction does not follow the germline gene, possibly because of a read error. The gene calls are TRBV29-1 and TRBJ2-1; D unclear. There are 16 residues in the CDR3. Germline lookup yields CDR1 SQVTM and CDR2 ANQGSEA. The CDR3 sequence is CSVEGPNPLLYNEQFF. The CDR3 DNA reads as TGCAGCGTCGAAGGACCGAACCCCCTTCTCTACAATGAGCAGTTCTTC.

This clone appeared once. The chain recombines TRBV11-2 with TRBJ1-5; no reliable D call. The CDR3 totals 13 residues. Germline CDR1 reads SGHAT; CDR2 reads FQNNGV. Between the trimmed V and J ends, which lost 5 bases and 6 bases, there was a span of 11 bases. The CDR3 protein is CASSPNQAQPQHF. In DNA form, the CDR3 reads TGTGCCAGCAGCCCGAATCAGGCTCAGCCCCAGCATTTT.

CDR3: CASSMRRESTYEQYF. The CDR3 DNA follows: TGTGCCAGTAGTATGAGGCGGGAGTCGACCTACGAGCAGTACTTC. The J gene is TRBJ2-7, the V gene TRBV19, with TRBD2 matching over 7 bases. The V segment lost 3 bases and the J segment 2 bases; nucleotides outside the gene matches: 7. This CDR3 contains 15 residues. The germline gives CDR1 LNHDA, CDR2 SQIVND (reference sequence).

There are a few counts of this clone. The V and J genes are TRBV9 and TRBJ2-2; D gene unclear. Germline CDR1 is SGDLS and CDR2 is YYNGEE. Trimming cost V 0 bases and J 6 bases, with 9 bases left between them. This CDR3 spans 14 amino acids. DNA of the CDR3: TGTGCCAGCAGCGTAGAGGCCGGTCCCGGGGAGCTGTTTTTT. Encoded protein: CASSVEAGPGELFF.

CDR3 sequence (DNA): TGTGCCAGCACGGGACGGTCGAACTATGGCTACACCTTC. This encodes CASTGRSNYGYTF. This chain uses TRBV2 with TRBJ1-2; D might be TRBD1 (5 bases). V lost 7 bases and J 2 bases, leaving 11 bases between the germline ends. CDR1 is SNHLY and CDR2 is FYNNEI in the germline V gene. The CDR3 contains 13 residues.

The chain has TRBV19 and TRBJ1-6, with D perhaps TRBD1 (5 bases). Trimming left V 1 base short and J 8 bases short, with 12 bases between. The germline V gene has CDR1 LNHDA and CDR2 SQIVND (reference sequence). CDR3 length: 15 amino acids. The CDR3 spells CASSIGAGGDSPLHF. Written as DNA, the CDR3 is TGTGCCAGTAGTATAGGCGCCGGGGGTGATTCACCCCTCCACTTT.

This rearrangement joins TRBV27 to TRBJ1-1; D is possibly TRBD1 (6 bases). Germline V gene sequence: CDR1 MNHEY, CDR2 SMNVEV (reference sequence). Between the trimmed V and J ends, which lost 5 bases and 0 bases, there was a span of 19 bases. The CDR3 covers 17 residues. This chain's CDR3 is CASSRGGGGGMNTEAFF. The CDR3 DNA follows: TGTGCCAGCAGTCGAGGGGGAGGGGGAGGCATGAACACTGAAGCTTTCTTT.

The J gene is TRBJ1-2, the V gene TRBV4-3; D remains unclear. The V end lost 0 bases, the J end lost 4 bases, and 12 bases lay between the germline ends. The CDR3 extends over 15 amino acids. Per the germline V gene, CDR1 is LGHNA and CDR2 is YSLEER. The CDR3 sequence is CASSQEHLRAYGYTF. The CDR3 region has the DNA TGCGCCAGCAGCCAAGAACACCTCCGAGCCTATGGCTACACCTTC.

The V gene is TRBV27, the J gene TRBJ2-1, with TRBD2 matching 9 bases. This CDR3 is built from 15 residues. J gave up 7 bases and V 4 bases, and 8 bases lay outside the gene matches. Germline lookup yields CDR1 MNHEY and CDR2 SMNVEV (reference sequence). CDR3 nucleotides: TGTGCCAGCAGTTCCCCCGGGACTAGCCTGAATGAGCAGTTCTTC. Amino acid sequence: CASSSPGTSLNEQFF.

This clone has just one count. The V gene is TRBV5-4, the J gene TRBJ2-5, with 10 positions matching TRBD2. V trimming: 1 base; J trimming: 1 base; junction bases outside the gene matches: 4. The CDR3 is 16 amino acids. Germline V gives CDR1 SGHNT, CDR2 YYREEE (reference sequence). In DNA, the CDR3 is TGTGCCAGCAGCTTGTTTTCTAGCGGGAGCCAAGAGACCCAGTACTTC. Protein: CASSLFSSGSQETQYF.

The V gene is TRBV29-1, the J gene TRBJ1-2; maybe TRBD1 (5 bases). CDR1 is SQVTM, CDR2 ANQGSEA, per germline. The CDR3 contains 12 residues. The V end lost 0 bases, the J end lost 9 bases, and 11 bases lay between the germline ends. The CDR3 loop reads CSVEDFQGSYTF. In DNA, the CDR3 is TGCAGCGTTGAAGATTTTCAGGGCAGCTACACCTTC.

The CDR3 DNA reads TGTGCCAGCAGCGCGGGAGGTTCCGACGAGCAGTACTTC. Amino acids: CASSAGGSDEQYF. The rearrangement joins TRBV6-6 to TRBJ2-7; the match to TRBD2 covers 8 bases. The V and J ends lost 6 bases and 5 bases, in that order; junction bases with no gene match: 6. The CDR3 runs 13 residues. CDR1 is MNHNY and CDR2 is SVGAGI in the germline V gene (reference sequence).

This sequence joins TRBV5-6 and TRBJ1-1; maybe TRBD1 (5 bases). CDR1 and CDR2 (germline): SGHDT, YYEEEE. The V end was cut by 4 bases, the J end by 3 bases, with 16 bases between. The CDR3 covers 15 residues. DNA of the CDR3: TGTGCCAGCAGCGTGCAGGGTGGGGTTCACACTGAAGCTTTCTTT. Amino acids: CASSVQGGVHTEAFF.

The chain combines TRBV5-1 with TRBJ2-3, with a possible D match to TRBD2 (6 bases). Trimming took 3 bases from V and 3 from J, leaving 11 bases between them. CDR3 size: 14 residues. Germline loops: CDR1 SGHRS, CDR2 YFSETQ. The CDR3 here is CASSWSGGTDTQYF. The CDR3 region has the DNA TGCGCCAGCAGCTGGAGCGGAGGGACAGATACGCAGTATTTT.